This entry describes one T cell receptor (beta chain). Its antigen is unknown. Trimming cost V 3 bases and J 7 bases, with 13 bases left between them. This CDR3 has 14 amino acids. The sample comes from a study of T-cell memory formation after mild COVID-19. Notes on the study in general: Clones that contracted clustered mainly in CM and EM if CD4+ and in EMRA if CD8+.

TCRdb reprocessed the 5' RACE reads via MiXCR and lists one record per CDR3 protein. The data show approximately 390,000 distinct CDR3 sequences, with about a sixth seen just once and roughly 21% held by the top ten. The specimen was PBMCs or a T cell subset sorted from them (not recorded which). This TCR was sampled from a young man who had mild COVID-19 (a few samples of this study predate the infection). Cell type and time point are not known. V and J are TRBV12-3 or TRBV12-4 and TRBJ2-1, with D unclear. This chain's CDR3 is CASSLGTLWNEQFF. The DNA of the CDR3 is TGTGCCAGCAGTTTGGGCACCCTGTGGAATGAGCAGTTCTTC.